These 9 T cell receptor beta chains share one sample of origin, sequenced in a study of spatial heterogeneity in lung cancer. General observations from the study: One measure, the expanded intratumoral alpha and beta TCR count, tracked tumor mutation counts.

Time point defined: sample taken at primary tumor resection. TCRdb re-analysed the 5' RACE reads in MiXCR, keeping a single row per CDR3 protein. The profile shows 9,500 to 10,000 distinct CDR3 sequences, about 53% of them singletons. The antigens for these receptors are not known. This material consisted of lung tumor tissue, taken at surgery. The receptors come from a female donor with early-stage non-small cell lung cancer.

About this clonotype itself: A library made for alpha chains picked up this beta chain off target, so its size means little. The V and J genes are TRBV6-5 and TRBJ2-6, with D unresolved. The CDR3 spans 12 residues. V was clipped by 4 bases and J by 2 bases, with 0 bases between them. CDR1 is MNHEY, CDR2 SVGAGI, per germline. The CDR3 DNA sequence: TGTGCCAGCAGTTCTGGGGCCAACGTCCTGACTTTC. This gives the protein CASSSGANVLTF.

Regarding this clonotype: The library was designed around alpha chains, so this beta chain is a stray read whose abundance carries little weight. The chain couples TRBV4-3 to TRBJ2-1; TRBD1 is a possible D gene (6 bases). Germline V gene lookup returns CDR1 LGHNA and CDR2 YSLEER. This CDR3 region has 15 residues. The germline V and J ends were trimmed by 4 bases and 0 bases, with 10 bases remaining between them. The CDR3 DNA reads as TGCGCCAGCAGCCCACAGGGATCCTCCTACAATGAGCAGTTCTTC. It translates to CASSPQGSSYNEQFF.

Worth noting for this clonotype: This beta chain came through as a stray read in a library set up for alpha chains, and its size says little. The genes are TRBV6-1 and TRBJ2-5, with D hard to call. The V gene lost 3 bases and the J gene lost 0 bases, with 5 bases spanning the gap. The CDR3 has 13 amino acids. The germline CDR1 and CDR2 sequences are MNHNS and SASEGT. The CDR3 loop reads CASSEWYQETQYF. The CDR3 DNA follows: TGTGCCAGCAGTGAGTGGTACCAAGAGACCCAGTACTTC.

A remark on this clonotype: Within a library made for alpha chains, this beta chain is off target, and its count is uninformative. The V call is TRBV2, the J call TRBJ2-1; 9 bases line up with TRBD2. Germline lookup yields CDR1 SNHLY and CDR2 FYNNEI. The CDR3 is made up of 16 amino acids. The ends lost 2 bases at V and 12 bases at J; junction bases unmatched: 14. CDR3 nucleotide sequence: TGTGCCAGCAGTGAAATCGGCCTAGCGGGGCCGAGTGGGCAGTTCTTC. Protein sequence: CASSEIGLAGPSGQFF.

On this clonotype itself: The library was designed around alpha chains, so this beta chain is a stray read whose abundance carries little weight. The chain joins TRBV5-4 to TRBJ2-5; D is undetermined. Germline V gene sequence: CDR1 SGHNT, CDR2 YYREEE (reference sequence). The CDR3 loop spans 17 amino acids. The ends were cut back, 1 base at V and 2 bases at J, with 18 bases in the middle. Here the CDR3 DNA reads TGTGCCAGCAGCTTGAAGTCGGGTGCGTTTGTTCAAGAGACCCAGTACTTC. Its translation is CASSLKSGAFVQETQYF.

Details on this clonotype: Found in a library prepared for alpha chains, this beta chain is an off-target read, and its abundance has little meaning. The V and J genes are TRBV5-1 and TRBJ2-7; 9 bases match TRBD1. The ends lost 7 bases at V and 2 bases at J; junction bases unmatched: 7. There are 14 residues in the CDR3. CDR1 is SGHRS and CDR2 is YFSETQ in the germline V gene. For the CDR3, the DNA is TGCGCCAGCGCGCCGGGACAGGGAGCCTACGAGCAGTACTTC. Its protein product is CASAPGQGAYEQYF.

This clonotype was detected only a few times. The library was designed around alpha chains, so this beta chain is a stray read whose abundance carries little weight. The rearrangement uses TRBV12-3 or TRBV12-4 and TRBJ2-1; 9 nucleotides agree with TRBD2. Germline trimming cut 3 bases from V and 4 bases from J; bases unmatched to any gene: 7. This CDR3 has 16 amino acids. CDR3 coding DNA: TGTGCCAGCAGTTTGGTTGCTAGCGGGATTTACAATGAGCAGTTCTTC. This encodes CASSLVASGIYNEQFF.

A few counts support this clonotype. A library prepared for alpha chains yielded this beta chain as an off-target read; its size is of little meaning. The chain carries TRBV7-2 and TRBJ2-7, with D hard to call. The CDR3 runs 14 residues. Germline CDR1 is SGHTA and CDR2 is FQGNSA. V was cut by 1 base and J by 7 bases, with 14 bases left in between. The chain's CDR3 is CASSLGEWVGEQYF. The CDR3 coding sequence is TGTGCCAGCAGCTTAGGAGAATGGGTCGGTGAGCAGTACTTC.

Regarding this clonotype: This beta chain turned up in a library designed for alpha chains; as an off-target read, its abundance says little. The V gene is TRBV28, the J gene TRBJ1-5, with D hard to call. This CDR3 has 14 amino acids. Germline-derived CDR1 and CDR2 are MDHEN and SYDVKM. Trimming shortened V by 10 bases and J by 5 bases, and 18 bases separated the two germline ends. Here the CDR3 DNA reads TGTGCCATTACCGGCGACCCGACGTATCAGCCCCAGCATTTT. The encoded protein is CAITGDPTYQPQHF.